The sample holds a few counts of the clone carrying this TCR beta chain. The data were taken from a study of early T cells in non-severe SARS-CoV-2 infection. Study summary: Sequencing of unsorted whole blood was done on bulk RNA, leaving chains unpaired.

cDNA molecules, individually, were tagged with unique molecular identifiers. TCRdb reprocessed the 5' RACE reads via MiXCR and lists one record per CDR3 protein. The sample comprises about 77,000 distinct CDR3 sequences, 8.5% to 10% of which are singletons, and roughly 5% rests with the top ten. The TCR comes from an adult who was a healthcare worker with PCR-confirmed SARS-CoV-2 infection or an uninfected control (not recorded which). Material: whole blood.

The CDR3 DNA is TGTGCCATCAGCCGAGAGGACATGGGAAGTTATGGCTACACCTTC. Translated, it gives CAISREDMGSYGYTF. V is TRBV10-3 and J is TRBJ1-2; the D gene is possibly TRBD1 (5 bases). Trimming shortened V by 6 bases and J by 5 bases, and 19 bases separated the two germline ends. This CDR3 contains 15 residues. In germline, CDR1 is ENHRY, CDR2 SYGVKD.